This T cell receptor (beta chain) was sequenced during a study of vaccination effects on CD4 cells after COVID-19. Pools of viral peptides were used by the ViraFEST assay to expand antigen-specific CD4+ T cells ahead of sequencing. Subsequent to a culture period of around 10 days, CD4+ T cells were isolated. Testing of the vaccine recipients showed negative nucleocapsid antibodies and no prior SARS-CoV-2 infection. On this clone: Its antigen is not known.

Using immunoSEQ multiplex PCR, the repertoire was profiled, and TCRdb retains in-frame clones only, with some absent. The data show under 25,000 clones, 73% seen once. Germline V gives CDR1 SGHRS, CDR2 YFSETQ. The CDR3 contains 15 residues. Trimming stripped 0 bases from V and 0 bases from J, with 9 bases between. This receptor was taken from a human donor who received a COVID-19 vaccine. The V gene is TRBV5-1, the J gene TRBJ1-1, with D uncertain. This sample comprised CD4+ T cells from PBMCs cultured with SARS-CoV-2 spike peptides, obtained before COVID-19 vaccination. The CDR3 coding sequence is TGCGCCAGCAGCTTGGAACCGGGCATGAACACTGAAGCTTTCTTT. This gives the protein CASSLEPGMNTEAFF.